This TCR beta chain emerged from a study of shared clonotypes between healthy human individuals. Study-level results: Donor scarcity curtailed the genetic and exposure-history diversity represented herein. Sequencing depth was predicted to influence how clonotypes are shared among donors. Exclusively blood specimens were collected; tissue repertoires likely differ.

The CDR3 has 14 residues. V shed 2 bases and J 5 bases; nucleotides not matched to a gene: 5. Germline CDR1 is MNHEY and CDR2 is SMNVEV (reference sequence). With regard to this clone: The antigen remains undetermined. Other DNA sequences in the same sample also yield this CDR3.

Original processing notes: ImmunoSEQ output lacked quality scores and full-length reads, limiting matched filtering. TCRdb's table, derived via immunoSEQ multiplex PCR, lists solely in-frame clones and lacks some. V and J calls and clone size follow that table, whereas D and trimming were derived from the DNA. Among hundreds of thousands of clones listed, 95% to 98% were seen once. CD45RO negativity and positive selection for CCR7 defined naive CD8 cells, a population that excluded terminally differentiated effector memory CD45RA+ cells. The sequenced sample consisted of naive CD8+ T cells sorted from blood. This sequence joins TRBV27 and TRBJ1-1; 7 bases agree with TRBD1. This sequence was found in a man aged 25 to 45 in good health. The CDR3 is CASSLLGGVTEAFF. CDR3 DNA sequence: TGTGCCAGCAGTTTACTAGGGGGCGTAACTGAAGCTTTCTTT.